This T cell receptor beta chain was observed in a study of blood T cell repertoires in COVID-19. Germline lookup yields CDR1 SGHTA and CDR2 FQGNSA. J lost 5 bases, V lost 10 bases, and 16 bases had no gene match. The CDR3 consists of 16 residues. Only in-frame clones appear in the TCRdb table, and some are missing; sequencing was by immunoSEQ multiplex PCR. The table includes approximately 130,000 clones, approximately 85% detected once. The TCR was taken from a human donor in a cohort sampled during active COVID-19. V and J are TRBV7-2 and TRBJ2-5; 10 bases are a match to TRBD2. The sequenced material came from peripheral blood. CDR3 sequence reads: CATRSGGAVYRETQYF. CDR3 in DNA: TGTGCCACCAGAAGCGGGGGGGCCGTTTACAGGGAGACCCAGTACTTC.